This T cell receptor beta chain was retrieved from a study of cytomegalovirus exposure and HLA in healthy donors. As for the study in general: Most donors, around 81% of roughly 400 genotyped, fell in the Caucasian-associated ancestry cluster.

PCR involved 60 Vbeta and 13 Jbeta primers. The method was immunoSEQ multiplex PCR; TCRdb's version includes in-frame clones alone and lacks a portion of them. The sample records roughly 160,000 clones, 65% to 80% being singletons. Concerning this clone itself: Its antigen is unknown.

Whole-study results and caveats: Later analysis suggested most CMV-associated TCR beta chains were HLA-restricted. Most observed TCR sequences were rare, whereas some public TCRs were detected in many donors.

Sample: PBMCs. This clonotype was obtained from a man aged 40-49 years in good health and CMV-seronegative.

The DNA for the CDR3 is TGTGCCACAGGGACAGGGGGCACTGGGGCCAACGTCCTGACTTTC. Residues: CATGTGGTGANVLTF. This rearrangement joins TRBV6-1 to TRBJ2-6; 12 bases are shared with TRBD1. This CDR3 spans 15 amino acids. Germline V gene lookup returns CDR1 MNHNS and CDR2 SASEGT. V lost 10 bases, J lost 2 bases, and 3 bases stayed unmatched.